This T cell receptor beta chain was sequenced during a study of cytomegalovirus exposure and HLA in healthy donors. Germline-derived CDR1 and CDR2 are SNHLY and FYNNEI. V was pared by 8 bases and J by 0 bases, with 8 bases between. The CDR3 runs 14 residues. PCR amplification relied on 60 Vbeta primers (plus 13 Jbeta primers). Profiling relied on immunoSEQ multiplex PCR, and the TCRdb table lists in-frame clones only, not all of them. Altogether around 180,000 clones are present, 65% to 85% being singletons, with the ten largest covering approximately 5.4%. The clonotype originates from a woman aged 30 to 39 in good health and CMV-seropositive. The sample was PBMCs. J is TRBJ2-6 and V is TRBV2; D is possibly TRBD2 (6 bases). The CDR3: CASRRASGANVLTF. The CDR3 DNA is TGTGCCAGCCGGAGGGCCTCTGGGGCCAACGTCCTGACTTTC.